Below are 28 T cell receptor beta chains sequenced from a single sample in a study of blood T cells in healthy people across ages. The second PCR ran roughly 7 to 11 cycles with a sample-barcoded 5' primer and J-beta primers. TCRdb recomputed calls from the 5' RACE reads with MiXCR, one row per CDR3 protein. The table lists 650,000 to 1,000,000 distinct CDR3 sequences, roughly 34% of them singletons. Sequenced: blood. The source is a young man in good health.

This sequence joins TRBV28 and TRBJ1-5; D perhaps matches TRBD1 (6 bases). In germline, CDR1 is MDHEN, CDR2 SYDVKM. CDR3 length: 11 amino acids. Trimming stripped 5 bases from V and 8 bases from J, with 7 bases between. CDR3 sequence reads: CASSRQEPQHF. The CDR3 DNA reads TGTGCCAGCAGTCGACAGGAGCCCCAGCATTTT.

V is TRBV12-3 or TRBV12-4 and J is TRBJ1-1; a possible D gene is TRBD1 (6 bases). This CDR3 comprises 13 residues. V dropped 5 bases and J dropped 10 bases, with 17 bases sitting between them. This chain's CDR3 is CASSPTGQLGAFF. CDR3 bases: TGTGCCAGCAGTCCAACCGGACAGCTTGGAGCTTTCTTT.

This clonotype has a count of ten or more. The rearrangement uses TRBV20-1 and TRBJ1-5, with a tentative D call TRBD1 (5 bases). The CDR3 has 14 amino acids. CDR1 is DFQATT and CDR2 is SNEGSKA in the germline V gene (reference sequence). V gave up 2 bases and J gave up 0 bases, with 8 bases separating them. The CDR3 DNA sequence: TGCAGTGCTAGACGGACACCTAGCAATCAGCCCCAGCATTTT. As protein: CSARRTPSNQPQHF.

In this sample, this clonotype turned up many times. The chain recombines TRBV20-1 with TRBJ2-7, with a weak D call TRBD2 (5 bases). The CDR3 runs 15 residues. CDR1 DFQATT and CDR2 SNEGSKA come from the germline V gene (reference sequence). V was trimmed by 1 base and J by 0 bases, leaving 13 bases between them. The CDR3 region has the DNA TGCAGTGCTAGAGGAGGGCCGGGGAGCTCCTACGAGCAGTACTTC. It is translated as CSARGGPGSSYEQYF.

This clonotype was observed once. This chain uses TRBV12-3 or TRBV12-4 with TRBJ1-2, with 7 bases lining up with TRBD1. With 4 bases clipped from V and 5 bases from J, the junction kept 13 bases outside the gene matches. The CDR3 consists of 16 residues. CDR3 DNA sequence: TGTGCCAGCAGTTCCGACAGGGAGGCCTCGATGTATGGCTACACCTTC. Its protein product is CASSSDREASMYGYTF.

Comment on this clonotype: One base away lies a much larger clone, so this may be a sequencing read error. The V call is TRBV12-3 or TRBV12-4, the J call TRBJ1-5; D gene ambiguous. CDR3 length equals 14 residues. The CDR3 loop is CASSVARSNQPQHF. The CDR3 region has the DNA TGTGCCAGCAGTGTAGCTCGCTCCAATCAGCCCCAGCATTTT.

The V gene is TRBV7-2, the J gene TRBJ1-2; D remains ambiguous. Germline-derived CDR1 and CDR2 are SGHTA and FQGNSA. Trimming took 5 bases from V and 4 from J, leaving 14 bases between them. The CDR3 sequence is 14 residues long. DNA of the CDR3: TGTGCCAGCAGCCCGAGCAGGAACCGCTATGGCTACACCTTC. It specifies CASSPSRNRYGYTF.

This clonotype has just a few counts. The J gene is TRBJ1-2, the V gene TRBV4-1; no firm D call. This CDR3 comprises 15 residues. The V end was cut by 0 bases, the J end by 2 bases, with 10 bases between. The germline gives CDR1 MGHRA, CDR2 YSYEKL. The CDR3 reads CASSQEGPPNYGYTF. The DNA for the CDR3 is TGCGCCAGCAGCCAAGAAGGGCCTCCCAACTATGGCTACACCTTC.

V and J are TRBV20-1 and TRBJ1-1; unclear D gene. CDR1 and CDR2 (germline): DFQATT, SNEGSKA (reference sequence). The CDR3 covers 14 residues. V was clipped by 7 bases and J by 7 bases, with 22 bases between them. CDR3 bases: TGCAGTGGGGGTCGGGGTTCTTCTACCGGTGAAGCTTTCTTT. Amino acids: CSGGRGSSTGEAFF.

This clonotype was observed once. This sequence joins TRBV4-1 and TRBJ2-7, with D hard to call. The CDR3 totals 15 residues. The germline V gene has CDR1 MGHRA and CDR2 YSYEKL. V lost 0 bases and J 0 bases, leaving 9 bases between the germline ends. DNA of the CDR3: TGCGCCAGCAGCCAAGAGCCACGGAGCTCCTACGAGCAGTACTTC. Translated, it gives CASSQEPRSSYEQYF.

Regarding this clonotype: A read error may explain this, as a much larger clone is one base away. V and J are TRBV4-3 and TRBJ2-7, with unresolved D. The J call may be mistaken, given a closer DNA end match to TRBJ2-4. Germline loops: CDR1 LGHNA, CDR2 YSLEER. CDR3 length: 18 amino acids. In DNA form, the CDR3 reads TGCGCCAGCAGCCAAGATTGGAGCCCCCAAACTAACAAAAACATTCAGTACTTC. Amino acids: CASSQDWSPQTNKNIQYF.

The CDR3 DNA reads as TGTGCCAGCAGTGAAAGGAGCTCCTATAATTCACCCCTCCACTTT. Its translation: CASSERSSYNSPLHF. The rearrangement joins TRBV2 to TRBJ1-6; D call uncertain. CDR3 length: 15 amino acids. Trimming left V 2 bases short and J 0 bases short, with 5 bases between. Germline-derived CDR1 and CDR2 are SNHLY and FYNNEI.

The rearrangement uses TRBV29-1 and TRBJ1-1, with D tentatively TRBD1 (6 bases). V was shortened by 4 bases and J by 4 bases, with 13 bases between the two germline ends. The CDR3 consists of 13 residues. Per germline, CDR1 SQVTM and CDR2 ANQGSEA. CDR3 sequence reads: CSVGEGVITEAFF. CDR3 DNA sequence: TGCAGCGTTGGAGAGGGGGTGATCACTGAAGCTTTCTTT. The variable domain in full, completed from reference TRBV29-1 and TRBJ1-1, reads SAVISQKPSRDICQRGTSLTIQCQVDSQVTMMFWYRQQPGQSLTLIATANQGSEATYESGFVIDKFPISRPNLTFSTLTVSNMSPEDSSIYLCSVGEGVITEAFFGQGTRLTVV.

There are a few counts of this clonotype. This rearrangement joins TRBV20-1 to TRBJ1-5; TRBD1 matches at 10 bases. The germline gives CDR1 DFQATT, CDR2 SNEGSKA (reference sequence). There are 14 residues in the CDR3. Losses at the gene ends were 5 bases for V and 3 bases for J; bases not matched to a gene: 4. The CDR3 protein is CSAPGTGDNQPQHF. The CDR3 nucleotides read TGCAGTGCTCCCGGGACAGGGGACAATCAGCCCCAGCATTTT.

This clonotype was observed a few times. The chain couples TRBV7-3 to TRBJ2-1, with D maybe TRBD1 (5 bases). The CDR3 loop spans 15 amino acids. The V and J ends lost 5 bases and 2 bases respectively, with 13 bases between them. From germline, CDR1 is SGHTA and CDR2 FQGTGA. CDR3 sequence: CASSAQGTPYNEQFF. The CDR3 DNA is TGTGCCAGCAGCGCCCAGGGTACCCCCTACAATGAGCAGTTCTTC.

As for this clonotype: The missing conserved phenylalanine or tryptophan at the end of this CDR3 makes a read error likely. CDR3 nucleotide sequence: TGTGCCAGCAGTTTAACCCCTTTGGGTAGCGTGCGCACAGATACGCAGTATTCT. Translating gives CASSLTPLGSVRTDTQYS. The chain couples TRBV12-3 or TRBV12-4 to TRBJ2-3; D perhaps matches TRBD2 (5 bases). This CDR3 is built from 18 residues. Between the trimmed V and J ends, which lost 2 bases and 1 base, there was a span of 19 bases.

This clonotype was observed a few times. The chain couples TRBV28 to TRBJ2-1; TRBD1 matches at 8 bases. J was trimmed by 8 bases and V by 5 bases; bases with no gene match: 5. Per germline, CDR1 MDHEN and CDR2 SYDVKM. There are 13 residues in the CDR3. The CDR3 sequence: CASSRQGRDEQFF. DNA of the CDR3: TGTGCCAGCAGTCGACAGGGGCGGGATGAGCAGTTCTTC. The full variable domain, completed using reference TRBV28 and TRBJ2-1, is DVKVTQSSRYLVKRTGEKVFLECVQDMDHENMFWYRQDPGLGLRLIYFSYDVKMKEKGDIPEGYSVSREKKERFSLILESASTNQTSMYLCASSRQGRDEQFFGPGTRLTVL.

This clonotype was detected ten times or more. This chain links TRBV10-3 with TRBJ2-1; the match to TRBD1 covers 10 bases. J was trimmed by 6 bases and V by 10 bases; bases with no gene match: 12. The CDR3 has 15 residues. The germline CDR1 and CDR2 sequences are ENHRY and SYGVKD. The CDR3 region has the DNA TGTGCCACCGGACCCCGGGACAGGGGCTCCAATGAGCAGTTCTTC. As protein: CATGPRDRGSNEQFF.

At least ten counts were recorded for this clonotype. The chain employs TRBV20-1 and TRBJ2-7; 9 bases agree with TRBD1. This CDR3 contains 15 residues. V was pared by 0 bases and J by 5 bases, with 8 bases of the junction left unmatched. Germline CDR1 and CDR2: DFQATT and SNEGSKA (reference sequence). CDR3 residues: CSARDPGQGLNEQYF. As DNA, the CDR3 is TGCAGTGCTAGAGATCCGGGACAGGGTCTCAACGAGCAGTACTTC.

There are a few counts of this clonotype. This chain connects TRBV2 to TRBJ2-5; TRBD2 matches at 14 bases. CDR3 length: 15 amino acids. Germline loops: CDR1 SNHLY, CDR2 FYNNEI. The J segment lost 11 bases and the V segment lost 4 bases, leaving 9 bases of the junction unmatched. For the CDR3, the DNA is TGTGCCAGCAGTGGGACTAGCGGGGGGCCTCCATTGCAGTACTTC. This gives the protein CASSGTSGGPPLQYF.

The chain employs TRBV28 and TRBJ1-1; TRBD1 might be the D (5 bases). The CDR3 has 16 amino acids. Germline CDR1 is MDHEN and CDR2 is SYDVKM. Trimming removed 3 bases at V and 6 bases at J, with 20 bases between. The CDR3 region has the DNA TGTGCCAGCAGTTTTGGGTCTAGGGGAGTGGTTGCTGAAGCTTTCTTT. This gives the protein CASSFGSRGVVAEAFF.

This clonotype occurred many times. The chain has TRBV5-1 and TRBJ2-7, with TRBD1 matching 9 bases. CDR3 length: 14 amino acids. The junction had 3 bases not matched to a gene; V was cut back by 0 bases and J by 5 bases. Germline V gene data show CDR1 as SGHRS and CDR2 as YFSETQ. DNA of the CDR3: TGCGCCAGCAGCTTGGTCGGACAGGGGCACGAGCAGTACTTC. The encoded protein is CASSLVGQGHEQYF.

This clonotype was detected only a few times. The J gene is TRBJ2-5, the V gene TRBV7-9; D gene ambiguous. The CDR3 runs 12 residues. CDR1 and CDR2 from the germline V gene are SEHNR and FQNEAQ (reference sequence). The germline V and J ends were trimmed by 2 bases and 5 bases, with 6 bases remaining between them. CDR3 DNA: TGTGCCAGCAGCTTAAATGTGGAGACCCAGTACTTC. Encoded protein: CASSLNVETQYF.

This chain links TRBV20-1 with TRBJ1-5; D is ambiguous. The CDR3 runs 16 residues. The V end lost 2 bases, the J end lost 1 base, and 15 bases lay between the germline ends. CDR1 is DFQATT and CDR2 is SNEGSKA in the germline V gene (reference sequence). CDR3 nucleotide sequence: TGCAGTGCTAGAAGGCGGGAGGAGGTGAGCAATCAGCCCCAGCATTTT. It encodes CSARRREEVSNQPQHF.

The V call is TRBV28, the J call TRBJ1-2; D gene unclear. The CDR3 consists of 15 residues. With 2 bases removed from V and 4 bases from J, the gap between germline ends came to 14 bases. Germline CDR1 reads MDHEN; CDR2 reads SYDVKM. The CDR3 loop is CASSLERGRIYGYTF. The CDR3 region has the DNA TGTGCCAGCAGTTTAGAGCGGGGAAGGATCTATGGCTACACCTTC.

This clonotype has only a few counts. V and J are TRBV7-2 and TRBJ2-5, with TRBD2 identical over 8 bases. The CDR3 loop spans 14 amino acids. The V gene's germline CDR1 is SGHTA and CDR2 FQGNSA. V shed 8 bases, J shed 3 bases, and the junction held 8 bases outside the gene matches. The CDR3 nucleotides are TGTGCCAGCGGACTAGCTAGGAGAGAAGAGACCCAGTACTTC. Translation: CASGLARREETQYF.

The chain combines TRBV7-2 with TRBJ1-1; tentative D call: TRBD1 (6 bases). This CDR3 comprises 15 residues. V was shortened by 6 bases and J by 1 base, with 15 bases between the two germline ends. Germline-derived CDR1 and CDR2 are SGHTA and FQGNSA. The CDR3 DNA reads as TGTGCCAGCAGTTCTACAGGGAACTGGAACACTGAAGCTTTCTTT. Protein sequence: CASSSTGNWNTEAFF.

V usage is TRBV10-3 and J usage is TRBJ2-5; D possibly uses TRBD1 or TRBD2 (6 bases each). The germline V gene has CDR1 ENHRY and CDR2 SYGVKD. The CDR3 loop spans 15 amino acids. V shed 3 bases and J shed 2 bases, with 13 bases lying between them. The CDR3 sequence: CAISEGGTRQETQYF. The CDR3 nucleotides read TGTGCCATCAGTGAAGGGGGGACGAGGCAAGAGACCCAGTACTTC.